Sequencing of this TCR beta chain was carried out in a study of identical twins. Points from the study as a whole: Analyses based on zero insertions could be partly confounded by invariant MAIT and iNKT cells. Insertions were reduced in abundant cord blood beta clonotypes but not in memory repertoires.

Unique molecular identifiers were in the cDNA, with template-switch universal primer binding. Each CDR3 protein gets one entry after TCRdb re-called the 5' RACE reads with MiXCR. In the table there are a few hundred thousand distinct CDR3 sequences, roughly 9.5% of which are singletons. This clonotype was found a few times. Its antigen is currently unknown. V dropped 7 bases and J dropped 6; count of bases not matched to a gene: 14. This CDR3 spans 14 amino acids. CDR1 DFQATT and CDR2 SNEGSKA come from the germline V gene (reference sequence). The same data also went into a second study, on yellow fever vaccine responses in identical twins. That work adds: Twins showed a vaccine T cell response that reportedly seemed partly convergent, partly personalized.

Material: PBMCs. This clonotype was sampled from a woman younger than 35 in good health. The chain uses TRBV20-1 and TRBJ2-7, with TRBD1 identical over 8 bases. The CDR3 loop reads CSVPPRDRTGEQYF. CDR3 nucleotide sequence: TGCAGTGTCCCCCCGAGGGACAGGACGGGCGAGCAGTACTTC.